The clone carrying this TCR beta chain was recorded a few times. Its antigen is as yet unknown. The data stem from a study of beta chain features in type 1 diabetes. Study outcomes and limitations: Moderate yet significant TCRB CDR3 shortening was seen in Type 1 diabetes patients in all four CD4+ subsets.

V lost 10 bases, J lost 2 bases, and 16 bases stayed unmatched. The germline gives CDR1 MDHEN, CDR2 SYDVKM. The CDR3 extends over 18 amino acids. Since all of the isolated RNA was reverse transcribed, expressed TCRB transcripts were what got sequenced. Some clones are missing from TCRdb's copy, which holds only in-frame ones; the method was immunoSEQ multiplex PCR. This table holds 240,000 or so clones, roughly 20% found once. The sequencing input was naive CD4+ T cells from blood. This chain uses TRBV28 with TRBJ2-7, with 14 bases that match TRBD2. The TCR sequence derives from a woman in her forties with type 1 diabetes. CDR3 in DNA: TGTGCCACCACAGGGGGGACTAGCGGGGGCCCGCACACCTACGAGCAGTACTTC. Amino acid sequence: CATTGGTSGGPHTYEQYF.